This T cell receptor beta chain was identified during a study of STAT5B mutations in CD4+ large granular lymphocyte leukemia. Whole-study results and caveats: CD4-sorted patient repertoires seemed more clonal than healthy CD4+ repertoires. No patients shared main leukemic clonotypes, though less than 30% appeared at low frequency elsewhere. TRBV06-family usage was enriched in top patient clones (8/27) versus controls (2/35).

A remark on this clone: The antigen is unknown.

Assay: immunoSEQ multiplex PCR; the TCRdb copy retains only in-frame clones and omits some. This sample has about 33,000 clones, with 81% found just once. Germline V lookup: CDR1 SNHLY, CDR2 FYNNEI. The CDR3 runs 13 residues. V shed 7 bases, J shed 6 bases, and the junction held 4 bases outside the gene matches. The specimen sequenced was CD4+ T cells from blood buffy coats. The chain links TRBV2 to TRBJ2-7; 12 nucleotides align to TRBD2. This clonotype was sampled from a human donor in good health. The CDR3 nucleotides are TGTGCCAGCATCCTAGCGGGAGGGGGCGAGCAGTACTTC. It encodes CASILAGGGEQYF.